Below, 5 T cell receptor beta chains from the same sample are listed, as sequenced in a study of identifying expanded T cells in peripheral blood (dated by TCRdb to the late 2010s). Library construction relied on the immunoSEQ multiplex PCR assay. Drawn from immuneACCESS, this table holds only the in-frame rearrangements with V and J called that TCRdb kept. Clones are partly lost; checked studies trace under half to an unresolved V gene and leave the rest unexplained. For this sample the table gives roughly 84,000 clones, of which 85% to 90% were detected only once. Of the sample, roughly 7.3% falls within the top ten clones. The sequenced sample consisted of blood. The origin of the receptors is a person aged 18-70 years in good health.

The V gene is TRBV18, the J gene TRBJ2-5, with 7 bases that match TRBD1. The length of the CDR3 is 17 residues. Trimming removed 3 bases from V and 2 bases from J; junction bases left unmatched: 12. Germline CDR1 reads KGHSH; CDR2 reads LQKENI. CDR3 sequence: CASSPLPRKGQQETQYF. CDR3 DNA: TGTGCCAGCTCACCTCTTCCTCGAAAGGGACAGCAAGAGACCCAGTACTTC.

This clone was seen only once. This rearrangement joins TRBV7-9 to TRBJ1-5; TRBD1 is a possible D gene (6 bases). This CDR3 region has 15 residues. Germline assignment: CDR1 SEHNR and CDR2 FQNEAQ (reference sequence). V was clipped by 5 bases and J by 7 bases, with 18 bases between them. The CDR3 coding sequence is TGTGCCAGCAGCCATTCCCTTGGGGGGGGCCAGCCCCAGCATTTT. The encoded protein is CASSHSLGGGQPQHF.

The chain combines TRBV5-1 with TRBJ2-2, with a possible D match to TRBD1 (5 bases). Germline CDR1 is SGHRS and CDR2 is YFSETQ. V was cut by 1 base and J by 3 bases, with 10 bases left in between. The CDR3 is 15 residues long. Here the CDR3 reads CASSLLGADTGELFF. Here the CDR3 DNA reads TGCGCCAGCAGCTTGTTAGGGGCGGACACCGGGGAGCTGTTTTTT.

J is TRBJ2-5 and V is TRBV7-2; 11 bases align to TRBD1. From germline, CDR1 is SGHTA and CDR2 FQGNSA. This CDR3 comprises 14 residues. The V and J ends lost 5 bases and 7 bases, in that order; junction bases with no gene match: 6. CDR3 nucleotide sequence: TGTGCCAGCAGCCCGGGACAGGGGGACGGGACCCAGTACTTC. Protein product: CASSPGQGDGTQYF.

The J gene is TRBJ2-3, the V gene TRBV14, with 7 bases that match TRBD1. This CDR3 contains 14 residues. After removal of 4 bases from V and 1 base from J, the junction contained 2 bases not matched to a gene. From germline, CDR1 is SGHDN and CDR2 FVKESK. Here the CDR3 reads CASSRGQGTDTQYF. CDR3 DNA sequence: TGTGCCAGCAGCCGCGGACAGGGCACAGATACGCAGTATTTT.